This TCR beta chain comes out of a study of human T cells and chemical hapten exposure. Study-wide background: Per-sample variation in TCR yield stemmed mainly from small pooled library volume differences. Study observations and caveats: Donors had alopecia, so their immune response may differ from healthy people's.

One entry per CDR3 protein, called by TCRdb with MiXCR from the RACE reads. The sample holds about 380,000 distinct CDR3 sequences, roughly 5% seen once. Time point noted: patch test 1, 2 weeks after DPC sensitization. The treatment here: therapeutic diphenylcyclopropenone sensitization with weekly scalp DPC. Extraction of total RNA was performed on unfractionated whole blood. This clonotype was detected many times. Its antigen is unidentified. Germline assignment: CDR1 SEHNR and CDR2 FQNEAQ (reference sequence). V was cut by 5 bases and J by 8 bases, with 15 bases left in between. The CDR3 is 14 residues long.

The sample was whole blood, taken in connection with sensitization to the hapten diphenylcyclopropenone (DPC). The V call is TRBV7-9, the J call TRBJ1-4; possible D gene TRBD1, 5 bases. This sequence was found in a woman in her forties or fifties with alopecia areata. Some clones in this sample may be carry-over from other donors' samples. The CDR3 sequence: CASSAQDGVEKLFF. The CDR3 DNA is TGTGCCAGCAGCGCACAGGACGGGGTCGAAAAACTGTTTTTT. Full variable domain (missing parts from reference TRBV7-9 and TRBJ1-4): DTGVSQNPRHKITKRGQNVTFRCDPISEHNRLYWYRQTLGQGPEFLTYFQNEAQLEKSRLLSDRFSAERPKGSFSTLEIQRTEQGDSAMYLCASSAQDGVEKLFFGSGTQLSVL.